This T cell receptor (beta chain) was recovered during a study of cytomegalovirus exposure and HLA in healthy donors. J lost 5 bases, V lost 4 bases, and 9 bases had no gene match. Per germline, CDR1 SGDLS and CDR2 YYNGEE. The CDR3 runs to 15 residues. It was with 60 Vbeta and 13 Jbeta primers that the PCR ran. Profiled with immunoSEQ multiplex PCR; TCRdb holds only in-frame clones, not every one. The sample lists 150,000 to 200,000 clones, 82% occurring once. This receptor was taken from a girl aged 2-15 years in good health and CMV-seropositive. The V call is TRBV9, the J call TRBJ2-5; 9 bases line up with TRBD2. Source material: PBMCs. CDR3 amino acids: CASSRRLAAAETQYF. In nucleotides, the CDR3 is TGTGCCAGCAGCAGACGACTAGCGGCGGCGGAGACCCAGTACTTC.